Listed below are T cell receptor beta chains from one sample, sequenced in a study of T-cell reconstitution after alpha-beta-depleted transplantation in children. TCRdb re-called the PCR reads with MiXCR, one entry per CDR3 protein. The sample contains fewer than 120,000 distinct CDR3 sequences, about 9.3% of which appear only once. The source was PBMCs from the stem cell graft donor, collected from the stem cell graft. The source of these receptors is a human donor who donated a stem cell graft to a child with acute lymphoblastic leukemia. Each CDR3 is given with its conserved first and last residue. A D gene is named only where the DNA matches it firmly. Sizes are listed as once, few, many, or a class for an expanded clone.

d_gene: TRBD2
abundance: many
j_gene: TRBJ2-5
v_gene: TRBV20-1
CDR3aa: CSARESERGTQYF
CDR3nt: TGCAGTGCTAGAGAGAGCGAGCGGGGGACCCAGTACTTC

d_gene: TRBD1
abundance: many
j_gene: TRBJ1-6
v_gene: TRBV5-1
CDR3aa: CASSLTGMGNSPLHF
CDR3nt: TGCGCCAGCAGCCTGACAGGGATGGGTAATTCACCCCTCCACTTT

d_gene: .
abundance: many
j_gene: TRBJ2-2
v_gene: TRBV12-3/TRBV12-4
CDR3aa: CASSLNGGNTGELFF
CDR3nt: TGTGCCAGCAGTTTAAATGGGGGGAACACCGGGGAGCTGTTTTTT

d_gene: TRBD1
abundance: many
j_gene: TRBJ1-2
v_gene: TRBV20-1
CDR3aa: CSARNGQGAIAPNYGYTF
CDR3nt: TGCAGTGCCCGAAATGGGCAGGGGGCAATCGCCCCTAACTATGGCTACACCTTC

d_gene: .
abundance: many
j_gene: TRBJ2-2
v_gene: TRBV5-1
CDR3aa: CASSLARRGTGELFF
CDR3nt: TGCGCCAGCAGCTTGGCCCGCCGGGGGACCGGGGAGCTGTTTTTT

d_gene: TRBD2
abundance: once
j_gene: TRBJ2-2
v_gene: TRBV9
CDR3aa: CASSVRREGNTGELFF
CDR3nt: TGTGCCAGCAGCGTAAGGAGGGAGGGAAACACCGGGGAGCTGTTTTTT

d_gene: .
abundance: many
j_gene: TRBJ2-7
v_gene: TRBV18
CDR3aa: CASSVGSSYEQYF
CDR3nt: TGTGCCAGCTCAGTAGGGAGCTCCTACGAGCAGTACTTC

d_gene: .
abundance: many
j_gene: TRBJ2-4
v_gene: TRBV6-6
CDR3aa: CACLAVAKNIQYF
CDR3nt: TGTGCCTGCTTAGCGGTAGCCAAAAACATTCAGTACTTC

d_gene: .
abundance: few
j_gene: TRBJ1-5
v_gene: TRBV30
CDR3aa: CAWGLTMGPQHF
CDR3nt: TGTGCCTGGGGTCTAACGATGGGGCCCCAGCATTTT

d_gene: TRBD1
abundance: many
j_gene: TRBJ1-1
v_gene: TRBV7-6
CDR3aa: CASSQGQGFTEAFF
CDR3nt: TGTGCCAGCAGCCAGGGACAGGGGTTCACTGAAGCTTTCTTT

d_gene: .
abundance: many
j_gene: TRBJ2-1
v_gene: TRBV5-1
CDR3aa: CASSAGNTYNEQFF
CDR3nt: TGCGCCAGCAGCGCCGGGAATACATACAATGAGCAGTTCTTC

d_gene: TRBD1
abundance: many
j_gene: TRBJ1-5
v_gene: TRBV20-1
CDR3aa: CSAREDDRGQEPQHF
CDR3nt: TGCAGTGCTAGAGAGGATGACAGGGGTCAGGAGCCCCAGCATTTT

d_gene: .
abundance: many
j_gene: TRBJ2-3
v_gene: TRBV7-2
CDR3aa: CASSSRKGADTQYF
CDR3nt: TGTGCCAGCAGCTCCCGGAAGGGGGCAGATACGCAGTATTTT

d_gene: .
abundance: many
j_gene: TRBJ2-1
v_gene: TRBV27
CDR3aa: CASSFRGAAYNEQFF
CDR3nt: TGTGCCAGCAGTTTTCGGGGGGCGGCGTACAATGAGCAGTTCTTC

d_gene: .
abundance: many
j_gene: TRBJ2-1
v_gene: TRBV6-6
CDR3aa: CASSRTDNEQFF
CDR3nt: TGTGCCAGCAGTAGGACAGACAATGAGCAGTTCTTC

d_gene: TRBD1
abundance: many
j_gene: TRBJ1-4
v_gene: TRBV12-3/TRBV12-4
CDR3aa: CASRGTATNEKLFF
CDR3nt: TGTGCCAGCAGGGGGACAGCGACTAATGAAAAACTGTTTTTT

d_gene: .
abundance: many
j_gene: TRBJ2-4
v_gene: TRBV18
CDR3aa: CASSLRPENIQYF
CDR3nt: TGTGCCAGCTCGTTGAGACCGGAAAACATTCAGTACTTC

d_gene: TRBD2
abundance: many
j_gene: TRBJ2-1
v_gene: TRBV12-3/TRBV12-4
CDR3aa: CASSSNSRGLAGEGNEQFF
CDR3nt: TGTGCCAGCAGTTCCAATTCGAGGGGACTAGCGGGAGAAGGGAATGAGCAGTTCTTC

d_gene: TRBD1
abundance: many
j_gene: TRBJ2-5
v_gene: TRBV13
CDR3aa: CASSLALRTGKETQYF
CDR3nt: TGTGCCAGCAGCTTAGCATTGAGGACAGGCAAAGAGACCCAGTACTTC

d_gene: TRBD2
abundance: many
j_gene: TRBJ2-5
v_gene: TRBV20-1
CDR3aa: CSAIPGGQETQYF
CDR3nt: TGCAGTGCTATCCCGGGGGGGCAAGAGACCCAGTACTTC